A single sample is the source of the 11 T cell receptor beta chains below, sequenced in a study of blood T cell repertoires in COVID-19. TCRdb's table, derived via immunoSEQ multiplex PCR, lists solely in-frame clones and lacks some. The table includes hundreds of thousands of clones, 85% detected once. Sequenced material: peripheral blood. Receptors were obtained from a human donor in a cohort sampled during active COVID-19.

V and J are TRBV2 and TRBJ1-2; D is possibly TRBD1 (5 bases). V was shortened by 1 base and J by 9 bases, with 18 bases between the two germline ends. This CDR3 contains 15 residues. Looked up from germline, CDR1 is SNHLY and CDR2 is FYNNEI. The CDR3 DNA reads as TGTGCCAGCAGTGAAGAGGGAGTGGGGACTGTAAGCTACACCTTC. It specifies CASSEEGVGTVSYTF.

This rearrangement joins TRBV28 to TRBJ1-2; perhaps TRBD1 as D (6 bases). V shed 2 bases and J shed 2 bases, with 12 bases lying between them. CDR1 is MDHEN and CDR2 is SYDVKM in the germline V gene. The CDR3 is 15 residues long. This CDR3 reads CASSLIKGQNYGYTF. The CDR3 DNA is TGTGCCAGCAGTTTAATAAAGGGACAAAACTATGGCTACACCTTC.

V usage is TRBV28 and J usage is TRBJ1-6; D is unclear. Trimming stripped 6 bases from V and 12 bases from J, with 15 bases between. The CDR3 length is 13 residues. CDR1 and CDR2 (germline): MDHEN, SYDVKM. CDR3 residues: CASSLTRLRPLHF. The CDR3 coding sequence is TGTGCCAGCAGCTTGACCAGACTGAGACCCCTCCACTTT.

The rearrangement uses TRBV6-5 and TRBJ2-7; the match to TRBD2 covers 8 bases. J lost 4 bases, V lost 2 bases, and 10 bases had no gene match. This CDR3 has 16 amino acids. CDR1 MNHEY and CDR2 SVGAGI come from the germline V gene. The DNA for the CDR3 is TGTGCCAGCAGTTACAGCGCGGCGGGAGGTAGATACGAGCAGTACTTC. Its translation is CASSYSAAGGRYEQYF.

The chain carries TRBV9 and TRBJ2-1, with 13 bases lining up with TRBD2. V gave up 4 bases and J gave up 7 bases; unmatched junction bases: 5. CDR1 is SGDLS, CDR2 YYNGEE, per germline. The CDR3 is made up of 15 amino acids. The CDR3 nucleotides are TGTGCCAGCAGCCCGGGACTAGCGGGATATAATGAGCAGTTCTTC. It is translated as CASSPGLAGYNEQFF.

The CDR3 sequence is CASRRESGVSQETQYF. The CDR3 DNA is TGTGCCAGCAGAAGAGAGAGCGGGGTCTCCCAAGAGACCCAGTACTTC. This chain joins TRBV2 and TRBJ2-5, with 7 nucleotides matching TRBD2. The germline CDR1 and CDR2 sequences are SNHLY and FYNNEI. The J segment lost 1 base and the V segment lost 6 bases, leaving 11 bases of the junction unmatched. The length of the CDR3 is 16 residues.

The sample holds one count of this clone. V and J are TRBV15 and TRBJ2-5; 7 bases align to TRBD2. Unmatched junction bases numbered 13, after V lost 0 bases and J lost 9 bases. Looked up from germline, CDR1 is LNHNV and CDR2 is YYDKDF (reference sequence). There are 16 residues in the CDR3. CDR3 bases: TGTGCCACCAGCAGAGATGACAACCGCGGTCGGGAGGCCCAGTACTTC. Protein product: CATSRDDNRGREAQYF.

The V call is TRBV9, the J call TRBJ1-3; no clear D gene. Per germline, CDR1 SGDLS and CDR2 YYNGEE. V lost 3 bases and J 4 bases, leaving 32 bases between the germline ends. The CDR3 has 21 amino acids. For the CDR3, the DNA is TGTGCCAGCAGCGCGCGAGAAAACCGGAGACCCGACGCCTCGTCCGGAAACACCATATATTTT. Translation gives CASSARENRRPDASSGNTIYF.

J is TRBJ1-4 and V is TRBV7-2; tentative D call: TRBD1 (5 bases). There are 16 residues in the CDR3. V gave up 4 bases and J gave up 0 bases, with 12 bases separating them. The V gene's germline CDR1 is SGHTA and CDR2 FQGNSA. The CDR3 loop reads CASSSILTATNEKLFF. CDR3 DNA sequence: TGTGCCAGCAGCTCTATTCTGACAGCAACTAATGAAAAACTGTTTTTT.

The sample holds one count of this clone. The chain employs TRBV10-3 and TRBJ2-1; 10 bases line up with TRBD2. J was trimmed by 10 bases and V by 2 bases; bases with no gene match: 11. The CDR3 covers 16 residues. The germline gives CDR1 ENHRY, CDR2 SYGVKD. In DNA, the CDR3 is TGTGCCATCAGTGAGGCTAGCGGGGGTCTAAGAGGCGAGCAGTTCTTC. The encoded protein is CAISEASGGLRGEQFF.

V is TRBV19 and J is TRBJ2-1, with TRBD2 as a possible D gene (6 bases). Germline CDR1 LNHDA, CDR2 SQIVND (reference sequence). CDR3 length equals 16 residues. V was clipped by 2 bases and J by 0 bases, with 11 bases between them. This chain's CDR3 is CASSIRREYSYNEQFF. In DNA, the CDR3 is TGTGCCAGTAGTATAAGGAGGGAATACTCCTACAATGAGCAGTTCTTC.